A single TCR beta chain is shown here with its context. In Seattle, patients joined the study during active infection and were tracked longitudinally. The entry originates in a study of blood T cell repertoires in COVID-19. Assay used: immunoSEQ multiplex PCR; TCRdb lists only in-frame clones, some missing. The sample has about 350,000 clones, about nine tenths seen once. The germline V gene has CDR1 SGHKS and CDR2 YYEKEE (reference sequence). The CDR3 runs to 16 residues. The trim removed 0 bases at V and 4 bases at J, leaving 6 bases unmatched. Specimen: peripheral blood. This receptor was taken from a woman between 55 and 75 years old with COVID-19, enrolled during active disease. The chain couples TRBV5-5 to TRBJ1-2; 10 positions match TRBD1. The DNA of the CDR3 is TGTGCCAGCAGCTTGGGACAGGGGGCGTTTGGCTATGGCTACACCTTC. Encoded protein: CASSLGQGAFGYGYTF.